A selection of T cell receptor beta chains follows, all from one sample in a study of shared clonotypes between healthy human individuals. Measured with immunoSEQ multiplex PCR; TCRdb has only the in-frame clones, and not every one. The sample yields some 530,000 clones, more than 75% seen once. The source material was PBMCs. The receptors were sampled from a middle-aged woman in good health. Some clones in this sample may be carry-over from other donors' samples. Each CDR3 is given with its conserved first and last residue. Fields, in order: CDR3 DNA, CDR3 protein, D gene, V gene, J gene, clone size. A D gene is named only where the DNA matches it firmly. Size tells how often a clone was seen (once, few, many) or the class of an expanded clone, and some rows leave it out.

TGTGCCAGCAGCCGGGGGTCGGGGGGCAAAAACATTCAGTACTTC	CASSRGSGGKNIQYF	TRBD2	TRBV27	TRBJ2-4	.
TGTGCCAGTAGTATTAAATGGTCCTTCGAGATCAATGAGCAGTTCTTC	CASSIKWSFEINEQFF	.	TRBV19	TRBJ2-1	.
TGTGCCAGCAGTTTGACAGCCTACGAGCAGTACTTC	CASSLTAYEQYF	.	TRBV28	TRBJ2-7	.
TGTGCCAGCAGTGTTCATGGGGGGGAGGGATCCTACGAGCAGTACTTC	CASSVHGGEGSYEQYF	TRBD2	TRBV25-1	TRBJ2-7	.
TGTGCCAGCAGTACAGCGGGAGCGGACGAGCAGTACTTC	CASSTAGADEQYF	TRBD2	TRBV7-9	TRBJ2-7	.
TGCGCCAGCAGCTTGGAGGGCCTGAGAGTTAGCACAGATACGCAGTATTTT	CASSLEGLRVSTDTQYF	.	TRBV5-1	TRBJ2-3	once
TGTGCCATCGAGGACGGATTCACTGGTGAGCAGTTCTTC	CAIEDGFTGEQFF	.	TRBV10-3	TRBJ2-1	.
TGTGCCAGCAGTCCGGGCAGATTCTACAATGAGCAGTTCTTC	CASSPGRFYNEQFF	.	TRBV27	TRBJ2-1	.
TGTGCCAGCAGCATAAGAATGAACACTGAAGCTTTCTTT	CASSIRMNTEAFF	.	TRBV7-8	TRBJ1-1	few
TGTGCCAGCAGCTCTAGAATAGGGGGGAACGGGCGCAATGAGCAGTTCTTC	CASSSRIGGNGRNEQFF	.	TRBV7-2	TRBJ2-1	few
TGTGCCAGCAGCGTACCGCCTAGCGGGAGCCGCAATGAGCAGTTCTTC	CASSVPPSGSRNEQFF	TRBD2	TRBV9	TRBJ2-1	.
TGTGCCAGCAGTCGGGCCGGACACCTGAGCTCCTACGAGCAGTACTTC	CASSRAGHLSSYEQYF	.	TRBV27	TRBJ2-7	.
TGTGCCAGCAGCCCCGGACGTGGGATGGAGACCCAGTACTTC	CASSPGRGMETQYF	.	TRBV11-3	TRBJ2-5	.
TGTGCCAGCCAGAGACCGGGGGAAGTCACTGAAGCTTTCTTT	CASQRPGEVTEAFF	.	TRBV28	TRBJ1-1	once
TGTGCCAGCAGCTTAGTTGGTCAGGGGATGTACGAGCAGTACTTC	CASSLVGQGMYEQYF	.	TRBV7-8	TRBJ2-7	.
TGTGCCAGCAGCTATGGGAACACCGGGGAGCTGTTTTTT	CASSYGNTGELFF	.	TRBV5-8	TRBJ2-2	.